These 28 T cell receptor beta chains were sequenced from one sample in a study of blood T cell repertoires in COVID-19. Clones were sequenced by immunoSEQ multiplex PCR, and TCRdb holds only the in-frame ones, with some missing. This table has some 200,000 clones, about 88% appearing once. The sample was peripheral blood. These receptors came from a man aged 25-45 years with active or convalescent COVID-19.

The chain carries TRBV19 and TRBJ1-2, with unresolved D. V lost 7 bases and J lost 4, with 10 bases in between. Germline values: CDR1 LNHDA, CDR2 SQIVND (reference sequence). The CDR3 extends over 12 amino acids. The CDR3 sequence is CASTSGIYGYTF. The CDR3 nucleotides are TGTGCCAGTACATCGGGGATCTATGGCTACACCTTC.

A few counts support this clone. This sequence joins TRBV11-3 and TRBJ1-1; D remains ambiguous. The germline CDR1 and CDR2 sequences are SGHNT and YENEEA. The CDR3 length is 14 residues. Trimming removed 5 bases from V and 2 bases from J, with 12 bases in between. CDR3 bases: TGTGCCAGCAGCCCGGAGGCGGCTAACACTGAAGCTTTCTTT. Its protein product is CASSPEAANTEAFF.

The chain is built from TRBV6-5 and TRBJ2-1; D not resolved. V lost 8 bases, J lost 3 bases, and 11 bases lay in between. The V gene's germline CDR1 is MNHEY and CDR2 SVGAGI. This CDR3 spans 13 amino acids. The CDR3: CASAVEDYNEQFF. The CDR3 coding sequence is TGTGCCAGCGCTGTAGAGGACTACAATGAGCAGTTCTTC.

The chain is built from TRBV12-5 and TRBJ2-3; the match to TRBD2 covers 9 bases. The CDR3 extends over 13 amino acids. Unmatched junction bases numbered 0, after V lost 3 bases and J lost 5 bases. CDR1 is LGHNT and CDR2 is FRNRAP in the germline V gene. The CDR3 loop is CASGLLAGDTQYF. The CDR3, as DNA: TGTGCTAGTGGTTTACTAGCGGGAGATACGCAGTATTTT.

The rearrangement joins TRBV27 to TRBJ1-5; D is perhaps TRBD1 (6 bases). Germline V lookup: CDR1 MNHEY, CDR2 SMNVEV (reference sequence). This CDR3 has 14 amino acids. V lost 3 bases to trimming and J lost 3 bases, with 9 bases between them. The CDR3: CASSFTGFNQPQHF. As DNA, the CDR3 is TGTGCCAGCAGTTTTACAGGGTTCAATCAGCCCCAGCATTTT.

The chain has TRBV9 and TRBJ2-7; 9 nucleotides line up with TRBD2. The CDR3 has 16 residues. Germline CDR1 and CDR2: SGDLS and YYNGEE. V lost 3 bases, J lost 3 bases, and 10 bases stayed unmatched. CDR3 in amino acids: CASSEGASGTYYEQYF. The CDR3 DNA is TGTGCCAGCAGCGAGGGGGCTAGCGGGACGTACTACGAGCAGTACTTC.

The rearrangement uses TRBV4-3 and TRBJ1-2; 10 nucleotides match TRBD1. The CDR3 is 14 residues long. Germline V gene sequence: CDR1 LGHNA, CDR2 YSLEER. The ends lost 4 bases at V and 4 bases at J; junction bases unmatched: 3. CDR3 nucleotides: TGCGCCAGCAGCCGGGACAGGGGCGGCTATGGCTACACCTTC. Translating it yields CASSRDRGGYGYTF.

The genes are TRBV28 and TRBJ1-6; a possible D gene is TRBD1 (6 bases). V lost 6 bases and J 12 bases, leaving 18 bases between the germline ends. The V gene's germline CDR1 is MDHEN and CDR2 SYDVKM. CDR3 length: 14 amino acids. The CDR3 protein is CASRPGGPSEPLHF. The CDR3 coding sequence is TGTGCCAGCAGGCCGGGGGGCCCAAGCGAACCCCTCCACTTT.

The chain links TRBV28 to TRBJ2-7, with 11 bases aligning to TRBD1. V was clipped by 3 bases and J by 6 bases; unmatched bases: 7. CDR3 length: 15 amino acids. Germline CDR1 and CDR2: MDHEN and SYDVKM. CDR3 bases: TGTGCCAGCAGTTTCCGACCAGGGACAGGGGGCGAGCAGTACGTC. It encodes CASSFRPGTGGEQYV.

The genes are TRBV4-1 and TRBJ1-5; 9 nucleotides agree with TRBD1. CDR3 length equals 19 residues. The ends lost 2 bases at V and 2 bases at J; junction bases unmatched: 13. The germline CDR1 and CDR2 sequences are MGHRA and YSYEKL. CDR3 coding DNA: TGCGCCAGCAGCCAAACCCCCACCCCGGACAGGGGAGGCAATCAGCCCCAGCATTTT. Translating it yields CASSQTPTPDRGGNQPQHF.

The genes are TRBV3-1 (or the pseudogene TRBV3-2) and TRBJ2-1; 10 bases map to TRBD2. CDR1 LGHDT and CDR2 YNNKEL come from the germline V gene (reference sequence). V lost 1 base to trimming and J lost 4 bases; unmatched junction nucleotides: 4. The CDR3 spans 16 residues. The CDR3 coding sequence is TGTGCCAGCAGCCAAGTGGTAGCGGGGGGATACAATGAGCAGTTCTTC. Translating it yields CASSQVVAGGYNEQFF.

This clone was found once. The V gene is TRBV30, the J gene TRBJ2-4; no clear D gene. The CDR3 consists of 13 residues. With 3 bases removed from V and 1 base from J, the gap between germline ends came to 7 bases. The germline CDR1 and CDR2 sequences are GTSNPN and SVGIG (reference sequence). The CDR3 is CAWSVVAKNIQYF. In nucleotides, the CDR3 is TGTGCCTGGAGCGTCGTGGCCAAAAACATTCAGTACTTC.

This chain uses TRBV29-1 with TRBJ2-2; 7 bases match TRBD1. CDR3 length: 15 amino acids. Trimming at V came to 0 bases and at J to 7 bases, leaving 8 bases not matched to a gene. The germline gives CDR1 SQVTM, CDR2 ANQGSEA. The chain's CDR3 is CSVEEVQGGIGELFF. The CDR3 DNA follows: TGCAGCGTTGAAGAGGTTCAAGGGGGCATCGGGGAGCTGTTTTTT.

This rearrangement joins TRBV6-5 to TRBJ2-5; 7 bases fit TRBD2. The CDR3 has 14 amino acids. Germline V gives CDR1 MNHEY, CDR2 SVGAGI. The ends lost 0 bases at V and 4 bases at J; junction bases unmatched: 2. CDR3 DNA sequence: TGTGCCAGCAGTTACTCGACTAGCAGAGAGACCCAGTACTTC. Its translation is CASSYSTSRETQYF.

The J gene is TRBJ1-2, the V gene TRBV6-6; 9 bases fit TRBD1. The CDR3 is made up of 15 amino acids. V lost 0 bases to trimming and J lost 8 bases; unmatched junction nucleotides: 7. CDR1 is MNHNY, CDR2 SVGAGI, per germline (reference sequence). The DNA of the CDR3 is TGTGCCAGCAGTTACTCGACAACAGGGGGCGGCGGCTACACCTTC. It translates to CASSYSTTGGGGYTF.

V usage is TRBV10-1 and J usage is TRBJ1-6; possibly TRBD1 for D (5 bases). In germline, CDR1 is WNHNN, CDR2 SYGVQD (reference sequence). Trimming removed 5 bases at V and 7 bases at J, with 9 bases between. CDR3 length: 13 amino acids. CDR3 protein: CASSRGGNSPLHF. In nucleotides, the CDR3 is TGCGCCAGCAGTCGCGGGGGGAATTCACCCCTCCACTTT.

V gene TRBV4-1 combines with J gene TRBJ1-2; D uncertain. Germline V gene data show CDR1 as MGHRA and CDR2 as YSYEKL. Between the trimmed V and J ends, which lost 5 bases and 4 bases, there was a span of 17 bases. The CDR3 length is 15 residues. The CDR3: CASSYLQEARYGYTF. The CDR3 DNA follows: TGCGCCAGCAGCTACCTTCAGGAGGCGCGCTATGGCTACACCTTC.

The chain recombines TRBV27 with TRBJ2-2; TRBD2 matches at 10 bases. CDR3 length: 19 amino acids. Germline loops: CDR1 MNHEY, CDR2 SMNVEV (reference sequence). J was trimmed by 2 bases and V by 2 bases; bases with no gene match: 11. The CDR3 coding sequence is TGTGCCAGCAGTTTAGGCAGCGGGAGGGGCGGGGCCAACACCGGGGAGCTGTTTTTT. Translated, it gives CASSLGSGRGGANTGELFF.

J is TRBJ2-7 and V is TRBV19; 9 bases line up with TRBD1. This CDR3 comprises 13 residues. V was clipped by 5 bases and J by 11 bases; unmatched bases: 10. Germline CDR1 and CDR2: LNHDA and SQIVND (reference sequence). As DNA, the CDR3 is TGTGCCAGTAGTGACGGGACAGGGATCTTAAAGTACGTC. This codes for CASSDGTGILKYV.

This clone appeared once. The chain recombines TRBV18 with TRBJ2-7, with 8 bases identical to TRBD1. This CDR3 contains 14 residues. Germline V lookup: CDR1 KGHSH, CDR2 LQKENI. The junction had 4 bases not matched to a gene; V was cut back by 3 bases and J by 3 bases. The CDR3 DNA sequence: TGTGCCAGCTCACCGGGACAGGCTTTCTACGAGCAGTACTTC. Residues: CASSPGQAFYEQYF.

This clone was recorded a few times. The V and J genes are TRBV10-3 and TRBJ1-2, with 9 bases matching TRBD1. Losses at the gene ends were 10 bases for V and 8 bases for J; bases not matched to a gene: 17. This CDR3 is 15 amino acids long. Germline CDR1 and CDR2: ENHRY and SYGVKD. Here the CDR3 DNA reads TGTGCCACCGGGACAGGGTTTTTGGACTCGCGGGGCTACACCTTC. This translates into CATGTGFLDSRGYTF.

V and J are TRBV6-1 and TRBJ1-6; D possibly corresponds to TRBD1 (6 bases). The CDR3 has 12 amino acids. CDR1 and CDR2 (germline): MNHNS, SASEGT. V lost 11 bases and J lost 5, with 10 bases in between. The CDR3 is CASGGNNSPLHF. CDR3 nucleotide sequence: TGTGCCTCGGGGGGCAATAATTCACCCCTCCACTTT.

The CDR3 spells CASSLVAGIANTGELFF. The CDR3 DNA follows: TGTGCCAGCAGTTTAGTAGCGGGTATCGCGAACACCGGGGAGCTGTTTTTT. The V gene is TRBV27, the J gene TRBJ2-2; the match to TRBD2 covers 7 bases. V gave up 2 bases and J gave up 0 bases; unmatched junction bases: 6. CDR1 MNHEY and CDR2 SMNVEV come from the germline V gene (reference sequence). The CDR3 is made up of 17 amino acids.

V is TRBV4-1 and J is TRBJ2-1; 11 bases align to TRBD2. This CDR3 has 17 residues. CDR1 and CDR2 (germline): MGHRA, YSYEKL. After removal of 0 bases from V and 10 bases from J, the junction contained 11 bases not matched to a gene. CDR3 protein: CASSQESIAGGHPEQFF. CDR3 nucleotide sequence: TGCGCCAGCAGCCAAGAAAGTATAGCGGGGGGGCACCCGGAGCAGTTCTTC.

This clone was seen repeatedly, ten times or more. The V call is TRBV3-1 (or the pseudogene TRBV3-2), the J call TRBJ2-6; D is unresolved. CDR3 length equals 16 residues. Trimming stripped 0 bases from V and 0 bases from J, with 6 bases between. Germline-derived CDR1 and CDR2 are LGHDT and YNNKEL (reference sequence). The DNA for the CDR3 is TGTGCCAGCAGCCAAGATTCGGGCTCTGGGGCCAACGTCCTGACTTTC. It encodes CASSQDSGSGANVLTF.

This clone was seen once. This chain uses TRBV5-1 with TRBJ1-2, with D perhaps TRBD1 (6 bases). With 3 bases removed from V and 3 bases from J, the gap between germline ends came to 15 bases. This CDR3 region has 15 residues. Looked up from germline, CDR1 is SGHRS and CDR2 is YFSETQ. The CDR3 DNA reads TGCGCCAGCAGCTCCCGGGGGGCTGTCGACTATGGCTACACCTTC. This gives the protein CASSSRGAVDYGYTF.

CDR3 coding DNA: TGTGCCAGCAGCCAAAAGACAGGGAGCTCCTATAATTCACCCCTCCACTTT. This translates into CASSQKTGSSYNSPLHF. The chain couples TRBV14 to TRBJ1-6; 7 nucleotides line up with TRBD1. V trimming: 2 bases; J trimming: 0 bases; junction bases outside the gene matches: 4. Per the germline V gene, CDR1 is SGHDN and CDR2 is FVKESK. The CDR3 is made up of 17 amino acids.

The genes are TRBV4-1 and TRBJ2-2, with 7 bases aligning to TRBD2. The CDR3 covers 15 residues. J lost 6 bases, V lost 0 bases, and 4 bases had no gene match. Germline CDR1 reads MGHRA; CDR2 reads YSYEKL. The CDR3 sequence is CASSQDGGRAGELFF. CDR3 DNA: TGCGCCAGCAGCCAAGACGGGGGGAGGGCCGGGGAGCTGTTTTTT.